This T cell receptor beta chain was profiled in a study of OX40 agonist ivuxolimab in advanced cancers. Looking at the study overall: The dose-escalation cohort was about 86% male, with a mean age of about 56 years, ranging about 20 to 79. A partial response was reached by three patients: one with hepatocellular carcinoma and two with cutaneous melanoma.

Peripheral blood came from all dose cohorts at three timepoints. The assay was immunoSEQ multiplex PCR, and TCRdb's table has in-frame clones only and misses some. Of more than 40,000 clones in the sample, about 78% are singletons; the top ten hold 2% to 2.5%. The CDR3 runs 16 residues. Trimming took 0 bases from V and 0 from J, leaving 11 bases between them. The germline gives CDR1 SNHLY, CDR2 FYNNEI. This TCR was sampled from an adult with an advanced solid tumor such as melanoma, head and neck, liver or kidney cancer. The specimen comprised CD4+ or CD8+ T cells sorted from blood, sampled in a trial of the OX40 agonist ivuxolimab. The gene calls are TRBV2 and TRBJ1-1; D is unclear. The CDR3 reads CASSEALGIMNTEAFF. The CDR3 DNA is TGTGCCAGCAGTGAAGCGCTAGGGATCATGAACACTGAAGCTTTCTTT.